This T cell receptor (beta chain) was sequenced for a study of T cells expressing NK-cell markers. The length of the CDR3 is 16 residues. CDR1 is SGHAT, CDR2 FQNNGV, per germline. Reanalyzing the 5' RACE reads, TCRdb keeps one entry per CDR3 protein, without DNA. This repertoire includes hundreds of thousands of distinct CDR3 sequences. The V and J genes are TRBV11-2 and TRBJ1-4; TCRdb outputs TRBD1, but without DNA this stays unchecked. Sequences were obtained from blood T cells: a sorted CD56 or NKG2C T cell subset, CD4+ or CD8+ T cells, or bulk PBMC T cells (not recorded which). The TCR was taken from a woman aged 18 to 69 in good health. This chain's CDR3 is CASSLFGGQPNEKLFF.